This TCR beta chain derives from a study of OX40 agonist ivuxolimab in advanced cancers. Across the whole study: Each dose-escalation patient presented with hepatocellular carcinoma, melanoma, renal cell or head and neck cancer.

Trimming at V came to 0 bases and at J to 0 bases, leaving 2 bases not matched to a gene. This CDR3 is built from 16 residues. CDR1 is MGHRA, CDR2 YSYEKL, per germline. The data were produced by immunoSEQ multiplex PCR, yet TCRdb's version contains in-frame clones alone and is incomplete. The data show around 25,000 clones, with 83% seen just once and under 9.5% held by the top ten. This clone was recorded once. This sequence was found in an adult with an advanced solid tumor such as melanoma, head and neck, liver or kidney cancer. This specimen was CD4+ or CD8+ T cells sorted from blood, taken in a trial of the OX40 agonist ivuxolimab. The gene calls are TRBV4-1 and TRBJ1-3, with TRBD1 matching over 7 bases. DNA of the CDR3: TGCGCCAGCAGCCAAGACAACAGGGGCTCTGGAAACACCATATATTTT. This encodes CASSQDNRGSGNTIYF.